Sequencing of this TCR beta chain was carried out in a study of blood T cells in healthy people across ages. This clonotype was counted ten times or more. V lost 0 bases to trimming and J lost 7 bases, with 22 bases between them. Germline V gives CDR1 SGHNT, CDR2 YENEEA. This CDR3 has 18 residues. A J-beta primer mix and a sample-barcoded 5' primer were used in a second PCR of roughly 6 to 11 cycles. A single record per CDR3 protein comes from TCRdb applying MiXCR to the 5' RACE reads. The sample has approximately 770,000 distinct CDR3 sequences; 55% to 75% are singletons. The clonotype comes from a man aged 25 to 45 in good health. The chain uses TRBV11-3 and TRBJ2-1; D possibly matches TRBD1 or TRBD2 (7 bases each). The sample taken for sequencing was blood. The CDR3, as DNA: TGTGCCAGCAGCTTAGATCAGGGGGGGAGCGCAACGGAGAATGAGCAGTTCTTC. It translates to CASSLDQGGSATENEQFF.